Below are 30 T cell receptor beta chains sequenced from a single sample in a study of T cell responses to AZD1222 COVID-19 vaccine. Repertoires were generated with immunoSEQ multiplex PCR, while TCRdb's copy carries only in-frame clones and drops some. The repertoire has roughly 120,000 clones, approximately 88% of them found once; the top ten carry 4% to 5.5%. The sequencing here drew on peripheral blood, taken on day 0 of AZD1222 vaccination. The source is an adult in good health.

The rearrangement uses TRBV7-8 and TRBJ1-2; 7 bases agree with TRBD1. The CDR3 is made up of 14 amino acids. V was clipped by 6 bases and J by 6 bases; unmatched bases: 10. The germline V gene encodes CDR1 SGHVS and CDR2 FQNEAQ. The CDR3 region is CASRPNTGADGYTF. The CDR3 region has the DNA TGTGCCAGCAGACCTAACACAGGGGCGGATGGCTACACCTTC.

The CDR3 coding sequence is TGTGCCAGCAGCTCCTTACTGGGGTCTCGGAATCAGCCCCAGCATTTT. Amino acid sequence: CASSSLLGSRNQPQHF. V usage is TRBV28 and J usage is TRBJ1-5; D call uncertain. In germline, CDR1 is MDHEN, CDR2 SYDVKM. Trimming removed 6 bases at V and 4 bases at J, with 19 bases between. This CDR3 is 16 amino acids long. Based on the CDR3 plus reference TRBV28 and TRBJ1-5, the full variable domain is DVKVTQSSRYLVKRTGEKVFLECVQDMDHENMFWYRQDPGLGLRLIYFSYDVKMKEKGDIPEGYSVSREKKERFSLILESASTNQTSMYLCASSSLLGSRNQPQHFGDGTRLSIL.

This clone was picked up one time. This rearrangement joins TRBV7-2 to TRBJ2-3, with 9 bases lining up with TRBD1. Germline values: CDR1 SGHTA, CDR2 FQGNSA. V trimming: 5 bases; J trimming: 3 bases; junction bases outside the gene matches: 9. The CDR3 covers 16 residues. In nucleotides, the CDR3 is TGTGCCAGCAGCATTACAGGGGGCAATCCTACAGATACGCAGTATTTT. The encoded protein is CASSITGGNPTDTQYF.

A word on this clone: This same CDR3 is encoded by further DNA sequences in the sample. The rearrangement joins TRBV6-2 or TRBV6-3 to TRBJ1-1; 7 nucleotides match TRBD1. Looked up from germline, CDR1 is MNHEY and CDR2 is SVGEGT. J lost 8 bases, V lost 6 bases, and 6 bases had no gene match. The CDR3 sequence is 12 residues long. The CDR3 loop reads CASSPLTGEAFF. The CDR3 DNA sequence: TGTGCCAGCAGCCCCCTGACAGGGGAAGCTTTCTTT.

This clone was counted a single time. The chain carries TRBV6-1 and TRBJ1-5, with unresolved D. The V gene's germline CDR1 is MNHNS and CDR2 SASEGT. The V gene lost 0 bases and the J gene lost 3 bases, with 9 bases spanning the gap. This CDR3 contains 15 residues. The CDR3 DNA is TGTGCCAGCAGTGAAGCCGCCGGTACCAATCAGCCCCAGCATTTT. This codes for CASSEAAGTNQPQHF.

The gene calls are TRBV2 and TRBJ1-4; D ambiguous. CDR3 size: 15 residues. V was pared by 8 bases and J by 0 bases, with 13 bases between. From germline, CDR1 is SNHLY and CDR2 FYNNEI. The CDR3 here is CASGRTAATNEKLFF. The CDR3 bases are TGTGCCAGCGGTCGAACAGCTGCAACTAATGAAAAACTGTTTTTT.

J is TRBJ2-6 and V is TRBV19; 8 bases are shared with TRBD1. This CDR3 contains 14 residues. Per the germline V gene, CDR1 is LNHDA and CDR2 is SQIVND (reference sequence). V lost 6 bases to trimming and J lost 3 bases; unmatched junction nucleotides: 1. For the CDR3, the DNA is TGTGCCAGTAGCGACAGGGGTGGGGCCAACGTCCTGACTTTC. This encodes CASSDRGGANVLTF.

This sequence joins TRBV5-6 and TRBJ2-7, with 9 nucleotides matching TRBD1. Germline V gives CDR1 SGHDT, CDR2 YYEEEE. Trimming removed 6 bases from V and 3 bases from J; junction bases left unmatched: 13. The CDR3 has 16 residues. Here the CDR3 reads CASISQGQGRNYEQYF. The CDR3 DNA is TGTGCCAGCATCAGCCAGGGACAGGGACGAAACTACGAGCAGTACTTC. The variable domain in full, completed from reference TRBV5-6 and TRBJ2-7, reads DAGVTQSPTHLIKTRGQQVTLRCSPKSGHDTVSWYQQALGQGPQFIFQYYEEEERQRGNFPDRFSGHQFPNYSSELNVNALLLGDSALYLCASISQGQGRNYEQYFGPGTRLTVT.

This chain uses TRBV15 with TRBJ2-7; D ambiguous. Germline CDR1 is LNHNV and CDR2 is YYDKDF (reference sequence). The CDR3 sequence is 12 residues long. The ends were cut back, 2 bases at V and 5 bases at J, with 7 bases in the middle. The CDR3 region has the DNA TGTGCCACCAGCAGACATGGCCACGAGCAGTACTTC. Translation: CATSRHGHEQYF.

The chain combines TRBV9 with TRBJ1-1; tentative D call: TRBD1 (5 bases). Germline V lookup: CDR1 SGDLS, CDR2 YYNGEE. The V gene lost 0 bases and the J gene lost 3 bases, with 15 bases spanning the gap. The CDR3 length is 16 residues. The CDR3 bases are TGTGCCAGCAGCGTAGTAGGTCAGGGTTCGGACACTGAAGCTTTCTTT. Its translation: CASSVVGQGSDTEAFF.

The genes are TRBV27 and TRBJ2-4; possible D gene TRBD2, 5 bases. Germline V gives CDR1 MNHEY, CDR2 SMNVEV (reference sequence). The V end was cut by 8 bases, the J end by 5 bases, with 13 bases between. CDR3 length: 13 amino acids. The DNA for the CDR3 is TGTGCCAGCTCCGGGGTCGGTGAAAACATTCAGTACTTC. Translation: CASSGVGENIQYF.

This rearrangement joins TRBV6-5 to TRBJ1-2; TRBD1 might be the D (5 bases). V was shortened by 4 bases and J by 3 bases, with 9 bases between the two germline ends. The germline gives CDR1 MNHEY, CDR2 SVGAGI. This CDR3 is 13 amino acids long. The DNA of the CDR3 is TGTGCCAGCAGTTTATTGACAGACTATGGCTACACCTTC. Encoded protein: CASSLLTDYGYTF.

This chain connects TRBV13 to TRBJ2-7; no clear D. The CDR3 has 16 amino acids. The germline V gene has CDR1 PRHDT and CDR2 FYEKMQ (reference sequence). Trimming took off 2 bases at V and 0 bases at J, with 14 bases between the two ends. The CDR3 loop is CASSLYTATNSYEQYF. The CDR3 DNA reads as TGTGCCAGCAGCTTATACACCGCTACGAACTCCTACGAGCAGTACTTC.

The chain has TRBV19 and TRBJ2-7; no firm D call. V was pared by 3 bases and J by 1 base, with 7 bases between. CDR1 and CDR2 from the germline V gene are LNHDA and SQIVND (reference sequence). The length of the CDR3 is 13 residues. CDR3 loop: CASSMGRSYEQYF. CDR3 sequence (DNA): TGTGCCAGTAGTATGGGCAGATCCTACGAGCAGTACTTC.

The chain employs TRBV5-1 and TRBJ1-2, with TRBD1 identical over 7 bases. The germline V gene has CDR1 SGHRS and CDR2 YFSETQ. Trimming removed 2 bases from V and 8 bases from J; junction bases left unmatched: 6. The CDR3 is 13 amino acids. CDR3 sequence (DNA): TGCGCCAGCAGCTTTCAGGGGGACGGCGGCTACACCTTC. This codes for CASSFQGDGGYTF.

The chain has TRBV18 and TRBJ2-5; TRBD2 agrees at 7 bases. This CDR3 has 13 residues. Looked up from germline, CDR1 is KGHSH and CDR2 is LQKENI. The trim removed 3 bases at V and 3 bases at J, leaving 1 base unmatched. The CDR3 sequence: CASSPAGEETQYF. The CDR3 DNA is TGTGCCAGCTCACCCGCGGGGGAAGAGACCCAGTACTTC.

The rearrangement uses TRBV7-7 and TRBJ2-5; possible D gene TRBD2, 5 bases. V was cut by 6 bases and J by 5 bases, with 19 bases left in between. The CDR3 is made up of 15 amino acids. Per the germline V gene, CDR1 is SSHAT and CDR2 is FNYEAQ (reference sequence). The CDR3 spells CASRTSGASGETQYF. Written as DNA, the CDR3 is TGTGCCAGCAGAACTAGTGGCGCCAGTGGGGAGACCCAGTACTTC.

This clone appeared a single time. This chain connects TRBV6-5 to TRBJ1-4, with 7 bases fitting TRBD1. The CDR3 spans 11 residues. Germline V gene data show CDR1 as MNHEY and CDR2 as SVGAGI. With V trimmed by 8 bases and J by 14 bases, 8 bases remained unmatched. CDR3: CASSPTGDLFF. The CDR3 DNA reads as TGTGCCAGCTCACCTACAGGGGATCTGTTTTTT.

The rearrangement joins TRBV12-3 or TRBV12-4 to TRBJ2-7; possibly TRBD1 for D (6 bases). The CDR3 runs 13 residues. V was clipped by 7 bases and J by 1 base, with 11 bases between them. The CDR3 protein is CASTMGASYEQYF. The DNA for the CDR3 is TGTGCCAGCACCATGGGGGCTTCCTACGAGCAGTACTTC.

This chain connects TRBV29-1 to TRBJ1-1, with 7 bases aligning to TRBD1. The CDR3 covers 12 residues. V shed 7 bases and J 1 base; nucleotides not matched to a gene: 3. Germline V lookup: CDR1 SQVTM, CDR2 ANQGSEA. The CDR3 bases are TGCAGCGCCGACAGGGCGAACACTGAAGCTTTCTTT. Residues: CSADRANTEAFF.

The chain combines TRBV7-9 with TRBJ1-6; D call uncertain. Germline CDR1 is SEHNR and CDR2 is FQNEAQ (reference sequence). CDR3 length equals 13 residues. Trimming left V 0 bases short and J 8 bases short, with 5 bases between. Here the CDR3 reads CASSLALDSPLHF. Here the CDR3 DNA reads TGTGCCAGCAGCTTAGCGCTCGATTCACCCCTCCACTTT. Filled out from reference TRBV7-9 and TRBJ1-6, the complete variable domain reads DTGVSQNPRHKITKRGQNVTFRCDPISEHNRLYWYRQTLGQGPEFLTYFQNEAQLEKSRLLSDRFSAERPKGSFSTLEIQRTEQGDSAMYLCASSLALDSPLHFGNGTRLTVT.

This clone was observed a few times. V is TRBV27 and J is TRBJ1-5; perhaps TRBD1 as D (5 bases). The CDR3 covers 14 residues. The ends were cut back, 0 bases at V and 6 bases at J, with 9 bases in the middle. Germline V CDR1 and CDR2: MNHEY, SMNVEV (reference sequence). This CDR3 reads CASSLSGGTQPQHF. CDR3 DNA sequence: TGTGCCAGCAGTTTATCCGGGGGAACTCAGCCCCAGCATTTT.

This clone was seen only once. The chain links TRBV7-8 to TRBJ1-2; 9 nucleotides align to TRBD1. Germline CDR1 and CDR2: SGHVS and FQNEAQ. This CDR3 spans 16 amino acids. V gave up 4 bases and J gave up 6 bases; unmatched junction bases: 12. CDR3 region: CASSSRQTGGGDGYTF. DNA for the CDR3: TGTGCCAGCAGCTCTCGGCAGACAGGGGGAGGGGATGGCTACACCTTC.

V gene TRBV4-3 combines with J gene TRBJ1-3; 7 bases fit TRBD1. The CDR3 sequence is 15 residues long. V lost 0 bases, J lost 2 bases, and 1 base stayed unmatched. The germline V gene encodes CDR1 LGHNA and CDR2 YSLEER. The CDR3 nucleotides are TGCGCCAGCAGCCAAGAGGGACAGCCTGGAAACACCATATATTTT. Translated, it gives CASSQEGQPGNTIYF.

The J gene is TRBJ2-7, the V gene TRBV6-5, with 10 bases aligning to TRBD1. This CDR3 contains 15 residues. Germline CDR1 is MNHEY and CDR2 is SVGAGI. The V and J ends lost 0 bases and 7 bases, in that order; junction bases with no gene match: 6. CDR3 residues: CASSYSGTGEGEQYF. The CDR3 DNA reads as TGTGCCAGCAGTTACTCAGGGACAGGGGAGGGAGAGCAGTACTTC.

The chain recombines TRBV6-6 with TRBJ2-1; D might be TRBD2 (6 bases). The CDR3 length is 16 residues. The V end lost 5 bases, the J end lost 5 bases, and 19 bases lay between the germline ends. Germline V CDR1 and CDR2: MNHNY, SVGAGI (reference sequence). This CDR3 reads CASSGVFGGFNNEQFF. In DNA, the CDR3 is TGTGCCAGCAGTGGGGTGTTTGGGGGGTTTAACAATGAGCAGTTCTTC.

The CDR3, as DNA: TGTGCCAGCAGCTTAAGCGTAGGACAGGGGGACACCGGGGAGCTGTTTTTT. This encodes CASSLSVGQGDTGELFF. The chain couples TRBV7-8 to TRBJ2-2; TRBD1 matches 10 bases. J lost 3 bases, V lost 2 bases, and 6 bases had no gene match. The CDR3 has 17 residues. The V gene's germline CDR1 is SGHVS and CDR2 FQNEAQ.

The V gene is TRBV9, the J gene TRBJ1-1; D ambiguous. The CDR3 sequence is 16 residues long. V was shortened by 3 bases and J by 7 bases, with 22 bases between the two germline ends. Per germline, CDR1 SGDLS and CDR2 YYNGEE. CDR3 in DNA: TGTGCCAGCAGCGGAACCCCCGGTGGGCCAACGAGTGAAGCTTTCTTT. Translated, it gives CASSGTPGGPTSEAFF.

The chain couples TRBV19 to TRBJ1-1; 7 bases are a match to TRBD1. The CDR3 has 13 residues. Germline V gene data show CDR1 as LNHDA and CDR2 as SQIVND (reference sequence). Germline trimming cut 7 bases from V and 3 bases from J; bases unmatched to any gene: 5. The CDR3 spells CASISDRDTEAFF. For the CDR3, the DNA is TGTGCCAGTATTTCTGACAGGGACACTGAAGCTTTCTTT.

With respect to this clone: The sample carries other DNA sequences with the same CDR3. The chain uses TRBV6-2 or TRBV6-3 and TRBJ2-7; D call uncertain. Per the germline V gene, CDR1 is MNHEY and CDR2 is SVGEGT. CDR3 size: 11 residues. Trimming shortened V by 3 bases and J by 2 bases, and 2 bases separated the two germline ends. The DNA of the CDR3 is TGTGCCAGCAGTTATACCTACGAGCAGTACTTC. Translating gives CASSYTYEQYF.